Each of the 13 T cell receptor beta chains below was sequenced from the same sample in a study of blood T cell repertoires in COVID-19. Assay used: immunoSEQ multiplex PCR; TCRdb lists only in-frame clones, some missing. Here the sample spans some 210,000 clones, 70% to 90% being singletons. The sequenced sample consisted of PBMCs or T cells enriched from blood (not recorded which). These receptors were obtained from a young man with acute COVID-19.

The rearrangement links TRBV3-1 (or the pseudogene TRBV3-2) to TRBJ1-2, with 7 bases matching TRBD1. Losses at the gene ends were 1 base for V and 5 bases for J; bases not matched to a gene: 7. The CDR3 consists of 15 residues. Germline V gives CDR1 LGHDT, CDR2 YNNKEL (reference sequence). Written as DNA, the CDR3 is TGTGCCAGCAGCCAAGCAGCCGGGACAGCTTATGGCTACACCTTC. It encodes CASSQAAGTAYGYTF.

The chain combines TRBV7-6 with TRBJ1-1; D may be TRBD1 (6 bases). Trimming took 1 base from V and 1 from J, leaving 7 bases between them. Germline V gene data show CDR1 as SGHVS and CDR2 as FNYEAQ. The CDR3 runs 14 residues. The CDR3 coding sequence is TGTGCCAGCAGCTTAGTACAGGGGAACACTGAAGCTTTCTTT. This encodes CASSLVQGNTEAFF.

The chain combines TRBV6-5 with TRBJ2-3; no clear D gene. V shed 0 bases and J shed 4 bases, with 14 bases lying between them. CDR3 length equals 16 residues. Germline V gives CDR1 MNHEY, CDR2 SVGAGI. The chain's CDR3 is CASSYSPAIRADTQYF. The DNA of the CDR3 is TGTGCCAGCAGTTACTCTCCGGCCATCCGGGCAGATACGCAGTATTTT.

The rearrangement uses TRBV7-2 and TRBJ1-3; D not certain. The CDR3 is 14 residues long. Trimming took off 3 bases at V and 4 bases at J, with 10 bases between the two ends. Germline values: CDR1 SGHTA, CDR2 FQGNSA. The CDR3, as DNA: TGTGCCAGCAGCTTGTCTGCCAGGGGAAACACCATATATTTT. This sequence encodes CASSLSARGNTIYF.

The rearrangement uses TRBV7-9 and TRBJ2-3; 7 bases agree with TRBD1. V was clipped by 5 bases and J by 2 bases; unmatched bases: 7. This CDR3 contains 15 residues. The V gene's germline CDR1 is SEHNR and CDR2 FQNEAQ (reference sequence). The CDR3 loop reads CASSHGGTATDTQYF. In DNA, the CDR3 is TGTGCCAGCAGCCACGGTGGGACAGCCACAGATACGCAGTATTTT.

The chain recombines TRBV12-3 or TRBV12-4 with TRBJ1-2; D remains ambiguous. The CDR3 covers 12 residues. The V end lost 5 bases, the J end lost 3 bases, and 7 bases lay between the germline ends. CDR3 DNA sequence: TGTGCCAGCAGTAGTGAGTACTATGGCTACACCTTC. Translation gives CASSSEYYGYTF.

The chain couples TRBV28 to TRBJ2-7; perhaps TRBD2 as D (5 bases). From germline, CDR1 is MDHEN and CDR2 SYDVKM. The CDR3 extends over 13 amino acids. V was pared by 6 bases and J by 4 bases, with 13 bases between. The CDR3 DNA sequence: TGTGCCAGCAGCCGGGGTAGGTTGTACGAGCAGTACTTC. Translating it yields CASSRGRLYEQYF.

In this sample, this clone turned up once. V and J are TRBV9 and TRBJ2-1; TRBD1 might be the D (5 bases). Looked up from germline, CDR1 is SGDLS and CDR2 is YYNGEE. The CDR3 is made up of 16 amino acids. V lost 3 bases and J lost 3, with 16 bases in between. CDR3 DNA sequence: TGTGCCAGCAGCGAAGAAGAAGTGGGGCACTACAATGAGCAGTTCTTC. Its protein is CASSEEEVGHYNEQFF.

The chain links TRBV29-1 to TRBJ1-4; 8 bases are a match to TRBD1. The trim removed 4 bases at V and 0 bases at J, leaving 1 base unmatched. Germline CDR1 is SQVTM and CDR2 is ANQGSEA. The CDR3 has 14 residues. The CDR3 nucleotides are TGCAGCGTTGGGACAGGGTCAACTAATGAAAAACTGTTTTTT. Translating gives CSVGTGSTNEKLFF.

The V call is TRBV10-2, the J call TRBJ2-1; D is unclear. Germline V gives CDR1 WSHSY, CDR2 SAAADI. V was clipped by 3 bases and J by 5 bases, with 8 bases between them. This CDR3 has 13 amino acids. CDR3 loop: CASSELLNNEQFF. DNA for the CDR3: TGCGCCAGCAGTGAATTACTCAACAATGAGCAGTTCTTC.

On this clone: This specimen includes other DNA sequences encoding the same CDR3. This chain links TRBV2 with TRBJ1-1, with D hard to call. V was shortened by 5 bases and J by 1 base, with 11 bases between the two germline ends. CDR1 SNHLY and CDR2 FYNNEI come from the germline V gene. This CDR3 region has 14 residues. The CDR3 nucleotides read TGTGCCAGCAGTCGGCCGGGTTGGAACACTGAAGCTTTCTTT. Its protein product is CASSRPGWNTEAFF.

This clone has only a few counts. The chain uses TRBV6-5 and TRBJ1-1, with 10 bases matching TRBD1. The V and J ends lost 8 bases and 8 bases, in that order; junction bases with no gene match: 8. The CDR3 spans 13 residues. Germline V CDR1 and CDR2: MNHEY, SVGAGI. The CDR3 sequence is CASVRQGATEAFF. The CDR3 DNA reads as TGTGCCAGCGTTCGACAGGGGGCAACCGAAGCTTTCTTT.

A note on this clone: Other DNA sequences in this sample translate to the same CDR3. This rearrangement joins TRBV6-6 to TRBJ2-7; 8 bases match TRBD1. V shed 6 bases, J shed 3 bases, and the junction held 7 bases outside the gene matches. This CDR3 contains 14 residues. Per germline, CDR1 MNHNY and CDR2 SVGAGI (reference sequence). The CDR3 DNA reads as TGTGCCAGCAGGCGTGGGACAGGCAGCTACGAGCAGTACTTC. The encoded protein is CASRRGTGSYEQYF.